This T cell receptor beta chain was sequenced in a study of T cell responses to AZD1222 COVID-19 vaccine. Findings of the study overall: Regions left unmutated in variants are reportedly the target of nearly half of spike-specific TCRs. Only a handful of AZD1222 recipients, roughly 6 in all, had baseline seropositivity. Among vaccine-associated CD4 TCRs, coverage spanned spike, with dominance at 160-218 and 743-854. Spike-specific TCR breadth and depth both grew after two AZD1222 doses.

This clone showed up just once. As yet, its antigen is unknown. The assay was immunoSEQ multiplex PCR, and TCRdb's table has in-frame clones only and misses some. The sample holds 100,000 to 150,000 clones; approximately 91% are singletons and the top ten take about 2.1%. The sample in question was peripheral blood, obtained 28 days after the second AZD1222 dose. The TCR was taken from an adult who received the AZD1222 COVID-19 vaccine.

The CDR3 region is CASSEVGRDSYLAGELFF. The CDR3, as DNA: TGTGCCAGCAGTGAAGTCGGGCGGGACAGCTATTTGGCCGGGGAGCTGTTTTTT. V and J are TRBV2 and TRBJ2-2, with D tentatively TRBD1 (7 bases). Germline V gene sequence: CDR1 SNHLY, CDR2 FYNNEI. The CDR3 runs 18 residues. V was cut by 1 base and J by 6 bases, with 21 bases left in between.